Following are 17 T cell receptor beta chains from one sample sequenced in a study of cytomegalovirus exposure and HLA in healthy donors. Primers included in the PCR were 60 Vbeta and 13 Jbeta primers. Data came from immunoSEQ multiplex PCR; TCRdb stores just in-frame clones and leaves some out. The sample consists of around 180,000 clones, 79% of them appearing once. Sample: PBMCs. The receptors were sampled from a woman aged 40 to 50 in good health and CMV-seronegative.

The chain combines TRBV7-9 with TRBJ1-1, with D perhaps matching TRBD1 (6 bases). V lost 4 bases and J 4 bases, leaving 19 bases between the germline ends. CDR3 length: 16 residues. In germline, CDR1 is SEHNR, CDR2 FQNEAQ (reference sequence). The DNA of the CDR3 is TGTGCCAGCAGCTCCTGGGGGGGGCGGTGGAGCACTGAAGCTTTCTTT. Translation gives CASSSWGGRWSTEAFF. Together with reference TRBV7-9 and TRBJ1-1, the CDR3 gives the full variable domain: DTGVSQNPRHKITKRGQNVTFRCDPISEHNRLYWYRQTLGQGPEFLTYFQNEAQLEKSRLLSDRFSAERPKGSFSTLEIQRTEQGDSAMYLCASSSWGGRWSTEAFFGQGTRLTVV.

The genes are TRBV27 and TRBJ1-5; 12 nucleotides align to TRBD1. J lost 5 bases, V lost 4 bases, and 6 bases had no gene match. Germline-derived CDR1 and CDR2 are MNHEY and SMNVEV (reference sequence). This CDR3 contains 16 residues. CDR3 sequence: CASSSAGTGGYQPQHF. The CDR3 bases are TGTGCCAGCAGTTCCGCCGGGACAGGGGGCTATCAGCCCCAGCATTTT.

The CDR3 DNA reads TGTGCCAGCAGCCGTAGCGTGGGGGCTGTTGAAGCTTTCTTT. Protein sequence: CASSRSVGAVEAFF. The chain carries TRBV5-5 and TRBJ1-1; a possible D gene is TRBD1 (6 bases). The CDR3 extends over 14 amino acids. The V end lost 4 bases, the J end lost 7 bases, and 17 bases lay between the germline ends. In germline, CDR1 is SGHKS, CDR2 YYEKEE (reference sequence). The full variable domain, completed using reference TRBV5-5 and TRBJ1-1, is DAGVTQSPTHLIKTRGQQVTLRCSPISGHKSVSWYQQVLGQGPQFIFQYYEKEERGRGNFPDRFSARQFPNYSSELNVNALLLGDSALYLCASSRSVGAVEAFFGQGTRLTVV.

The chain carries TRBV28 and TRBJ2-7; TRBD2 matches at 11 bases. The CDR3 has 16 amino acids. The ends lost 7 bases at V and 6 bases at J; junction bases unmatched: 14. Germline V gene data show CDR1 as MDHEN and CDR2 as SYDVKM. CDR3 DNA sequence: TGTGCCAGCACCCTCCCTCTAGCGGGAGGTTTTAGCGAGCAGTACTTC. Encoded protein: CASTLPLAGGFSEQYF.

The rearrangement joins TRBV5-1 to TRBJ2-3, with 13 nucleotides matching TRBD2. The CDR3 spans 15 residues. J lost 7 bases, V lost 4 bases, and 6 bases had no gene match. Germline lookup yields CDR1 SGHRS and CDR2 YFSETQ. CDR3 sequence: CASSQGLAGVNTQYF. In DNA form, the CDR3 reads TGCGCCAGCAGCCAAGGACTAGCGGGGGTTAATACGCAGTATTTT.

This clone was seen ten or more times. The chain has TRBV27 and TRBJ2-2; possibly TRBD1 for D (7 bases). Per germline, CDR1 MNHEY and CDR2 SMNVEV (reference sequence). The CDR3 is made up of 16 amino acids. Deletions cut 4 bases from V and 6 bases from J, with 18 bases between. CDR3 DNA sequence: TGTGCCAGCAGTTCCAACAGGGGAAGGGGGGCCGGGGAGCTGTTTTTT. This codes for CASSSNRGRGAGELFF.

V and J are TRBV5-1 and TRBJ1-6; D may be TRBD1 (5 bases). Deletions cut 0 bases from V and 3 bases from J, with 7 bases between. Germline lookup yields CDR1 SGHRS and CDR2 YFSETQ. CDR3 length: 15 residues. CDR3 nucleotides: TGCGCCAGCAGCTTGGTTAGGGGCTATAATTCACCCCTCCACTTT. It yields the protein CASSLVRGYNSPLHF.

The gene calls are TRBV5-1 and TRBJ2-7; possibly TRBD1 for D (5 bases). Germline CDR1 and CDR2: SGHRS and YFSETQ. This CDR3 has 13 amino acids. Trimming cost V 4 bases and J 3 bases, with 11 bases left between them. The CDR3 nucleotides read TGCGCCAGCAGCCACCCAGGGTACTACGAGCAGTACTTC. Protein: CASSHPGYYEQYF.

The chain links TRBV5-6 to TRBJ1-2; TRBD1 matches at 7 bases. Losses at the gene ends were 4 bases for V and 3 bases for J; bases not matched to a gene: 6. CDR1 is SGHDT, CDR2 YYEEEE, per germline. The CDR3 is 14 residues long. The CDR3 coding sequence is TGTGCCAGCAGCCCACAGGGGTCCGACTATGGCTACACCTTC. This translates into CASSPQGSDYGYTF.

This clone was observed a single time. V is TRBV28 and J is TRBJ2-2; the match to TRBD2 covers 8 bases. The CDR3 extends over 14 amino acids. V shed 2 bases and J 6 bases; nucleotides not matched to a gene: 2. Germline V gene sequence: CDR1 MDHEN, CDR2 SYDVKM. The CDR3 bases are TGTGCCAGCAGTTTAACGGGGGGGCCCGGGGAGCTGTTTTTT. Translating gives CASSLTGGPGELFF.

The V call is TRBV10-1, the J call TRBJ2-2, with a weak D call TRBD1 (5 bases). The V gene's germline CDR1 is WNHNN and CDR2 SYGVQD (reference sequence). Trimming removed 7 bases at V and 4 bases at J, with 10 bases between. CDR3 length: 13 residues. The DNA for the CDR3 is TGCGCCAGCAATGGCAGGGCCACCGGGGAGCTGTTTTTT. Its translation: CASNGRATGELFF.

This chain uses TRBV6-6 with TRBJ1-2; tentatively, D is TRBD1 (5 bases). Trimming took off 2 bases at V and 8 bases at J, with 15 bases between the two ends. Germline V lookup: CDR1 MNHNY, CDR2 SVGAGI (reference sequence). CDR3 length equals 14 residues. DNA for the CDR3: TGTGCCAGCAGTTACCCTTTCGGGGGTCAGGGCTACACCTTC. Protein product: CASSYPFGGQGYTF.

The rearrangement links TRBV7-9 to TRBJ2-5; TRBD2 agrees at 11 bases. This CDR3 comprises 16 residues. Germline V gene sequence: CDR1 SEHNR, CDR2 FQNEAQ (reference sequence). Trimming took 8 bases from V and 7 from J; bases not matched to a gene: 15. The CDR3 DNA reads as TGTGCCAGCCGAACCGGGACTAGCGGTTTTTCCGGGACCCAGTACTTC. Translated, it gives CASRTGTSGFSGTQYF. Filled out from reference TRBV7-9 and TRBJ2-5, the complete variable domain reads DTGVSQNPRHKITKRGQNVTFRCDPISEHNRLYWYRQTLGQGPEFLTYFQNEAQLEKSRLLSDRFSAERPKGSFSTLEIQRTEQGDSAMYLCASRTGTSGFSGTQYFGPGTRLLVL.

This CDR3 reads CASSLGGLAGFASYNEQFF. The CDR3 DNA follows: TGCGCCAGCAGCTTGGGGGGACTAGCGGGGTTTGCCTCCTACAATGAGCAGTTCTTC. The chain links TRBV5-1 to TRBJ2-1; 13 bases are a match to TRBD2. Germline-derived CDR1 and CDR2 are SGHRS and YFSETQ. This CDR3 is built from 19 residues. Trimming took 0 bases from V and 0 from J; bases not matched to a gene: 6.

The V call is TRBV29-1, the J call TRBJ1-3; D unclear. Germline V gene data show CDR1 as SQVTM and CDR2 as ANQGSEA. The V end was cut by 0 bases, the J end by 1 base, with 13 bases between. CDR3 length: 16 amino acids. The CDR3 spells CSVEEGSPGSGNTIYF. CDR3 nucleotide sequence: TGCAGCGTTGAAGAGGGCAGCCCGGGATCTGGAAACACCATATATTTT.

V is TRBV18 and J is TRBJ2-7, with 9 bases aligning to TRBD1. The junction had 8 bases not matched to a gene; V was cut back by 6 bases and J by 2 bases. This CDR3 is 15 amino acids long. CDR1 and CDR2 (germline): KGHSH, LQKENI. This CDR3 reads CASSQGGTGTYEQYF. CDR3 bases: TGTGCCAGCTCTCAGGGGGGGACAGGGACCTACGAGCAGTACTTC. Complete variable domain (other parts from reference TRBV18 and TRBJ2-7): NAGVMQNPRHLVRRRGQEARLRCSPMKGHSHVYWYRQLPEEGLKFMVYLQKENIIDESGMPKERFSAEFPKEGPSILRIQQVVRGDSAAYFCASSQGGTGTYEQYFGPGTRLTVT.

This chain connects TRBV27 to TRBJ2-7; the D gene is possibly TRBD2 (7 bases). CDR1 MNHEY and CDR2 SMNVEV come from the germline V gene (reference sequence). The CDR3 loop spans 14 amino acids. With 5 bases removed from V and 2 bases from J, the gap between germline ends came to 13 bases. CDR3: CASSASRGPYEQYF. CDR3 in DNA: TGTGCCAGCAGTGCCTCGCGGGGGCCCTACGAGCAGTACTTC.